One sample yielded the 23 T cell receptor beta chains listed below, sequenced in a study of PD-L1 blockade in urothelial cancer (dated by TCRdb to between 2016 and 2019). Library construction relied on the immunoSEQ multiplex PCR assay. TCRdb retrieved this table from immuneACCESS and kept in-frame rearrangements only. Not all clones are present; in checked studies, unresolved V genes account for under half, and no reason is known for the remainder. This sample lists under 70,000 clones; 88% were detected once. The top ten constitute 11% of the sample. Reading the label with the study, this specimen's time point is: peripheral blood 6 weeks after treatment start. The sequencing here drew on PBMCs, taken around atezolizumab (anti-PD-L1) treatment. These receptors were collected from a man between 60 and 75 years old with urothelial cancer.

V gene TRBV5-4 combines with J gene TRBJ2-1, with 8 bases matching TRBD1. CDR3 length equals 15 residues. CDR1 is SGHNT, CDR2 YYREEE, per germline (reference sequence). Trimming at V came to 4 bases and at J to 7 bases, leaving 10 bases not matched to a gene. CDR3 region: CASSHPRQGRNEQFF. The CDR3 DNA reads TGTGCCAGCAGCCACCCAAGACAGGGGAGGAATGAGCAGTTCTTC.

V is TRBV9 and J is TRBJ2-2; the match to TRBD1 covers 7 bases. The CDR3 length is 13 residues. Germline lookup yields CDR1 SGDLS and CDR2 YYNGEE. V was clipped by 4 bases and J by 7 bases; unmatched bases: 4. Here the CDR3 DNA reads TGTGCCAGCAGCCCCCGACAGGGCGGGGAGCTGTTTTTT. Protein sequence: CASSPRQGGELFF. Based on the CDR3 plus reference TRBV9 and TRBJ2-2, the full variable domain is DSGVTQTPKHLITATGQRVTLRCSPRSGDLSVYWYQQSLDQGLQFLIQYYNGEERAKGNILERFSAQQFPDLHSELNLSSLELGDSALYFCASSPRQGGELFFGEGSRLTVL.

This chain connects TRBV4-2 to TRBJ1-4, with D unresolved. Trimming cost V 4 bases and J 9 bases, with 6 bases left between them. This CDR3 has 11 amino acids. Germline lookup yields CDR1 LGHNA and CDR2 YNFKEQ. The CDR3 bases are TGTGCCAGCAGCCGAGACAAAAAACTGTTTTTT. Translating gives CASSRDKKLFF.

The chain couples TRBV9 to TRBJ2-1; TRBD2 is a possible D gene (7 bases). V shed 1 base and J shed 9 bases, with 17 bases lying between them. From germline, CDR1 is SGDLS and CDR2 YYNGEE. CDR3 length equals 15 residues. CDR3 protein: CASSVQGRGGLEQFF. DNA for the CDR3: TGTGCCAGCAGCGTACAAGGTAGGGGGGGCCTTGAGCAGTTCTTC.

The chain uses TRBV28 and TRBJ2-7; no clear D gene. V lost 5 bases and J lost 0, with 8 bases in between. There are 13 residues in the CDR3. CDR1 is MDHEN, CDR2 SYDVKM, per germline. CDR3 DNA sequence: TGTGCCAGCAGTCTAAATCCCTCCTACGAGCAGTACTTC. Its translation is CASSLNPSYEQYF.

The CDR3 DNA reads TGTGCCAGCAGCTTAGGGTGGCCAGGGCATGTTTCACCCCTCCACTTT. It is translated as CASSLGWPGHVSPLHF. J is TRBJ1-6 and V is TRBV11-2; possibly TRBD1 for D (5 bases). This CDR3 contains 16 residues. Germline V gene data show CDR1 as SGHAT and CDR2 as FQNNGV. V was cut by 1 base and J by 9 bases, with 16 bases left in between.

The chain employs TRBV7-2 and TRBJ2-7, with 7 bases aligning to TRBD1. The CDR3 totals 13 residues. Germline loops: CDR1 SGHTA, CDR2 FQGNSA. The junction had 2 bases not matched to a gene; V was cut back by 3 bases and J by 3 bases. As DNA, the CDR3 is TGTGCCAGCAGCTTCCACAGGGGCTACGAGCAGTACTTC. Its protein is CASSFHRGYEQYF. Full variable domain (rest looked up from reference TRBV7-2 and TRBJ2-7): GAGVSQSPSNKVTEKGKDVELRCDPISGHTALYWYRQSLGQGLEFLIYFQGNSAPDKSGLPSDRFSAERTGGSVSTLTIQRTQQEDSAVYLCASSFHRGYEQYFGPGTRLTVT.

The V gene is TRBV28, the J gene TRBJ2-7; D is possibly TRBD2 (5 bases). V dropped 7 bases and J dropped 4 bases, with 26 bases sitting between them. This CDR3 is built from 17 residues. Germline V CDR1 and CDR2: MDHEN, SYDVKM. DNA of the CDR3: TGTGCCAGCACCCGACCCTCCCTACTAGTTCATCGATACGAGCAGTACTTC. This translates into CASTRPSLLVHRYEQYF.

J is TRBJ2-7 and V is TRBV6-1; D is possibly TRBD2 (6 bases). The CDR3 covers 15 residues. V was shortened by 7 bases and J by 2 bases, with 18 bases between the two germline ends. Germline V gives CDR1 MNHNS, CDR2 SASEGT. The CDR3 is CASTDTGRQTYEQYF. CDR3 nucleotide sequence: TGTGCCAGCACCGATACCGGGAGACAGACCTACGAGCAGTACTTC.

The chain carries TRBV29-1 and TRBJ2-1; TRBD2 matches at 9 bases. CDR1 and CDR2 (germline): SQVTM, ANQGSEA. This CDR3 contains 15 residues. V was clipped by 7 bases and J by 0 bases; unmatched bases: 7. CDR3 sequence: CSAISGGPSYNEQFF. CDR3 sequence (DNA): TGCAGCGCGATCAGCGGGGGGCCCTCCTACAATGAGCAGTTCTTC.

The chain has TRBV6-6 and TRBJ1-4; 7 positions agree with TRBD1. J gave up 7 bases and V 6 bases, and 8 bases lay outside the gene matches. Germline values: CDR1 MNHNY, CDR2 SVGAGI (reference sequence). The CDR3 covers 14 residues. The CDR3 DNA sequence: TGTGCCAGCAGAAAGGGACAGCAACTTGAAAAACTGTTTTTT. Translated, it gives CASRKGQQLEKLFF.

This clone came up once. The chain uses TRBV7-9 and TRBJ2-6, with a possible D match to TRBD1 (6 bases). V dropped 4 bases and J dropped 0 bases, with 16 bases sitting between them. Germline V gene lookup returns CDR1 SEHNR and CDR2 FQNEAQ (reference sequence). This CDR3 contains 18 residues. The CDR3 DNA reads as TGTGCCAGCAGCTCCACACCAACCAGGGGCTCTGGGGCCAACGTCCTGACTTTC. This encodes CASSSTPTRGSGANVLTF. Variable domain in full (rest from reference TRBV7-9 and TRBJ2-6): DTGVSQNPRHKITKRGQNVTFRCDPISEHNRLYWYRQTLGQGPEFLTYFQNEAQLEKSRLLSDRFSAERPKGSFSTLEIQRTEQGDSAMYLCASSSTPTRGSGANVLTFGAGSRLTVL.

CDR3 sequence: CAISPPAGRFAFF. The CDR3 DNA follows: TGTGCCATCAGCCCCCCCGCTGGCAGGTTTGCTTTCTTT. The chain has TRBV10-3 and TRBJ1-1; D remains ambiguous. Germline V gene lookup returns CDR1 ENHRY and CDR2 SYGVKD. The CDR3 runs to 13 residues. Trimming removed 6 bases from V and 11 bases from J, with 19 bases in between.

This clone has more than one count but fewer than ten. This chain joins TRBV5-1 and TRBJ2-5, with 9 positions matching TRBD1. Germline V lookup: CDR1 SGHRS, CDR2 YFSETQ. J lost 0 bases, V lost 1 base, and 13 bases had no gene match. The CDR3 sequence is 19 residues long. The CDR3 loop reads CASSLTGGEGVVYQETQYF. Written as DNA, the CDR3 is TGCGCCAGCAGCTTGACAGGGGGCGAGGGAGTAGTGTACCAAGAGACCCAGTACTTC.

CDR3 bases: TGTGCCAGCAGTTGGGCCCCTCCTCTGGTGGCCGGGGAGCTGTTTTTT. Encoded protein: CASSWAPPLVAGELFF. The rearrangement links TRBV6-5 to TRBJ2-2; no definite D call. Trimming stripped 4 bases from V and 6 bases from J, with 18 bases between. Looked up from germline, CDR1 is MNHEY and CDR2 is SVGAGI. The CDR3 covers 16 residues.

This clone appeared a single time. The DNA of the CDR3 is TGTGCCAGCTTTCGGACAGGGGGCTTTGTTAACTATGGCTACACCTTC. Its protein product is CASFRTGGFVNYGYTF. This sequence joins TRBV6-6 and TRBJ1-2; 11 positions match TRBD1. Unmatched junction bases numbered 9, after V lost 8 bases and J lost 1 base. Per the germline V gene, CDR1 is MNHNY and CDR2 is SVGAGI (reference sequence). This CDR3 is 16 amino acids long.

This clone was observed a single time. The chain employs TRBV7-9 and TRBJ1-5; TRBD1 matches 12 bases. CDR3 size: 17 residues. The germline gives CDR1 SEHNR, CDR2 FQNEAQ (reference sequence). The V gene end was trimmed by 10 bases and the J gene end by 3 bases; junction bases not matched to a gene: 13. The CDR3 loop is CATGPGQGATLNQPQHF. CDR3 DNA sequence: TGTGCCACGGGGCCGGGACAGGGGGCTACCCTCAATCAGCCCCAGCATTTT. Together with reference TRBV7-9 and TRBJ1-5, the CDR3 gives the full variable domain: DTGVSQNPRHKITKRGQNVTFRCDPISEHNRLYWYRQTLGQGPEFLTYFQNEAQLEKSRLLSDRFSAERPKGSFSTLEIQRTEQGDSAMYLCATGPGQGATLNQPQHFGDGTRLSIL.

This clone appeared once. The chain combines TRBV30 with TRBJ2-3; 12 bases agree with TRBD2. CDR1 and CDR2 (germline): GTSNPN, SVGIG (reference sequence). J gave up 5 bases and V 2 bases, and 2 bases lay outside the gene matches. This CDR3 spans 14 amino acids. The CDR3: CAWSRGLAGDTQYF. The CDR3 coding sequence is TGTGCCTGGAGTAGGGGACTAGCGGGAGATACGCAGTATTTT.

The chain employs TRBV15 and TRBJ1-2; 7 bases are a match to TRBD1. The CDR3 runs 16 residues. CDR1 LNHNV and CDR2 YYDKDF come from the germline V gene (reference sequence). V dropped 0 bases and J dropped 8; count of bases not matched to a gene: 12. CDR3 sequence: CATSRDPTGATRGYTF. The CDR3 region has the DNA TGTGCCACCAGCAGAGATCCTACAGGGGCTACGAGGGGCTACACCTTC.

This sequence joins TRBV6-5 and TRBJ2-1; 7 positions match TRBD1. Germline-derived CDR1 and CDR2 are MNHEY and SVGAGI. CDR3 size: 15 residues. With 5 bases clipped from V and 4 bases from J, the junction kept 8 bases outside the gene matches. CDR3 sequence: CASSQTGTAYNEQFF. CDR3 DNA: TGTGCCAGCAGTCAGACCGGGACAGCGTACAATGAGCAGTTCTTC.

The V gene is TRBV2, the J gene TRBJ2-7, with a possible D match to TRBD2 (6 bases). CDR1 is SNHLY and CDR2 is FYNNEI in the germline V gene. V gave up 6 bases and J gave up 3 bases, with 15 bases separating them. The CDR3 length is 14 residues. The CDR3 sequence is CASRLEGGLYEQYF. The CDR3 DNA sequence: TGTGCCAGCAGATTGGAGGGAGGACTCTACGAGCAGTACTTC.

This sequence joins TRBV5-4 and TRBJ1-1; the D gene is possibly TRBD1 (5 bases). The germline V gene encodes CDR1 SGHNT and CDR2 YYREEE (reference sequence). Trimming stripped 0 bases from V and 0 bases from J, with 9 bases between. The CDR3 spans 15 residues. The chain's CDR3 is CASSLDPDMNTEAFF. The CDR3 DNA sequence: TGTGCCAGCAGCTTGGACCCGGACATGAACACTGAAGCTTTCTTT.

The rearrangement uses TRBV2 and TRBJ1-2; D may be TRBD1 (5 bases). Trimming stripped 6 bases from V and 7 bases from J, with 18 bases between. Germline-derived CDR1 and CDR2 are SNHLY and FYNNEI. This CDR3 has 14 amino acids. The CDR3 bases are TGTGCCAGCAGAGCACAAGGGACCGGGGGTGGCTACACCTTC. Its translation is CASRAQGTGGGYTF.